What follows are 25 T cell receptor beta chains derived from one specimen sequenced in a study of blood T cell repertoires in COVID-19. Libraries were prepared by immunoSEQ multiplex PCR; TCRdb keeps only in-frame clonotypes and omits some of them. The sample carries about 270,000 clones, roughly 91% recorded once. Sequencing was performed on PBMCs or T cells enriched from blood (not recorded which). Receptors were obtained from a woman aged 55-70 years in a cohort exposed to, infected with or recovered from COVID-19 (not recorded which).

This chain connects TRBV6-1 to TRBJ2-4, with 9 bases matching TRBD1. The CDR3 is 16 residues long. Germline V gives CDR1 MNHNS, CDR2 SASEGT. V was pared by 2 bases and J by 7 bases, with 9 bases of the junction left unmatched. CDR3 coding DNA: TGTGCCAGCAGTGAAAACCCGACAGGGGGAAGTAACATTCAGTACTTC. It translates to CASSENPTGGSNIQYF.

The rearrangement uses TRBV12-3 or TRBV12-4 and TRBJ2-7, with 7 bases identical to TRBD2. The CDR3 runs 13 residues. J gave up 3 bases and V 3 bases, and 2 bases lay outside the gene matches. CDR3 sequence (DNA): TGTGCCAGCAGTTTTAGGGACTACTACGAGCAGTACTTC. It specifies CASSFRDYYEQYF.

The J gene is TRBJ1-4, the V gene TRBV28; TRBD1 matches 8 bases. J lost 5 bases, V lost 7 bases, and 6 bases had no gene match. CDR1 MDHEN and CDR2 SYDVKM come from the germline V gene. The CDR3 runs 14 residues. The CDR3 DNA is TGTGCCAGCAATCCAGGGGGCGCGAATGAAAAACTGTTTTTT. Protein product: CASNPGGANEKLFF. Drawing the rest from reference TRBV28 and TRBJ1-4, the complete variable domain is DVKVTQSSRYLVKRTGEKVFLECVQDMDHENMFWYRQDPGLGLRLIYFSYDVKMKEKGDIPEGYSVSREKKERFSLILESASTNQTSMYLCASNPGGANEKLFFGSGTQLSVL.

This CDR3 is CASVRGFGDTEAFF. CDR3 coding DNA: TGTGCCAGCGTCAGGGGCTTCGGGGACACTGAAGCTTTCTTT. This rearrangement joins TRBV3-1 (or the pseudogene TRBV3-2) to TRBJ1-1; D might be TRBD1 (6 bases). V shed 8 bases and J shed 3 bases, with 16 bases lying between them. CDR1 LGHDT and CDR2 YNNKEL come from the germline V gene (reference sequence). The CDR3 consists of 14 residues.

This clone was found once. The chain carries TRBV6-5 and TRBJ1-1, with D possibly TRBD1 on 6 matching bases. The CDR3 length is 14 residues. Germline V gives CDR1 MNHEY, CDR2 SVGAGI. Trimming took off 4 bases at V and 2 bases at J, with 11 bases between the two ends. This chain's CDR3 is CASSWGGANTEAFF. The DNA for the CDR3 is TGTGCCAGCAGTTGGGGGGGGGCTAACACTGAAGCTTTCTTT.

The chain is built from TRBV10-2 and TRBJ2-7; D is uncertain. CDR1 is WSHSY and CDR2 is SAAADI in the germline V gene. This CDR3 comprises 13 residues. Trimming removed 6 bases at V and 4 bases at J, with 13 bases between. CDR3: CASSLGLNYEQYF. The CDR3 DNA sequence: TGCGCCAGCAGCCTCGGGTTGAATTACGAGCAGTACTTC.

CDR3 sequence (DNA): TGTGCCAGCAGCTTCCCGGGACTAGCAGTCGAGCAGTACTTC. The encoded protein is CASSFPGLAVEQYF. V usage is TRBV6-2 or TRBV6-3 and J usage is TRBJ2-7; 9 bases are a match to TRBD2. V lost 6 bases, J lost 6 bases, and 9 bases stayed unmatched. The CDR3 runs 14 residues. Germline V gene data show CDR1 as MNHEY and CDR2 as SVGEGT.

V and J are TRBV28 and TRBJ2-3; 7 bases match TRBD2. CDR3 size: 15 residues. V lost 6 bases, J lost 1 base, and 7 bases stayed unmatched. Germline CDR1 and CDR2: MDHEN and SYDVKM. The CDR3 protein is CASRTGGGGTDTQYF. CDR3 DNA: TGTGCCAGCAGGACGGGGGGAGGGGGCACAGATACGCAGTATTTT.

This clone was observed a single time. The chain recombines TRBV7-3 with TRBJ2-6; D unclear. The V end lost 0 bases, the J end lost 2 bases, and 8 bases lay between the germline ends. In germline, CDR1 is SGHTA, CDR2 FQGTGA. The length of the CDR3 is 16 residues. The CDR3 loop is CASSLTPGAGANVLTF. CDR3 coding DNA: TGTGCCAGCAGCTTAACTCCAGGCGCTGGGGCCAACGTCCTGACTTTC.

The CDR3 spells CASSPSGGLGEKLFF. The CDR3 DNA sequence: TGTGCCAGCAGCCCTTCGGGGGGCCTGGGGGAAAAACTGTTTTTT. The chain recombines TRBV7-9 with TRBJ1-4; possible D gene TRBD1, 6 bases. V gave up 5 bases and J gave up 8 bases, with 18 bases separating them. CDR1 is SEHNR and CDR2 is FQNEAQ in the germline V gene (reference sequence). This CDR3 is built from 15 residues.

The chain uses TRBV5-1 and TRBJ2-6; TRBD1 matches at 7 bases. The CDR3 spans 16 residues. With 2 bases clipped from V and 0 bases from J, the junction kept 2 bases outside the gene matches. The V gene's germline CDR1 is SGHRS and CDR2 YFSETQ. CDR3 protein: CASSLTGASGANVLTF. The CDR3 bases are TGCGCCAGCAGCTTAACAGGGGCCTCTGGGGCCAACGTCCTGACTTTC. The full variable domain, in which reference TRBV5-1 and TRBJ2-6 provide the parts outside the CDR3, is KAGVTQTPRYLIKTRGQQVTLSCSPISGHRSVSWYQQTPGQGLQFLFEYFSETQRNKGNFPGRFSGRQFSNSRSEMNVSTLELGDSALYLCASSLTGASGANVLTFGAGSRLTVL.

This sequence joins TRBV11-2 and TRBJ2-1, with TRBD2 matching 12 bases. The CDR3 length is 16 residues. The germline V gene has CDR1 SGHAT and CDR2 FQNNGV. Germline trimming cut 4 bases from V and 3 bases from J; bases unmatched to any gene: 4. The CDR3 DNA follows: TGTGCCAGCAGCTGGACTAGCGGGATGTACTACAATGAGCAGTTCTTC. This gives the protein CASSWTSGMYYNEQFF.

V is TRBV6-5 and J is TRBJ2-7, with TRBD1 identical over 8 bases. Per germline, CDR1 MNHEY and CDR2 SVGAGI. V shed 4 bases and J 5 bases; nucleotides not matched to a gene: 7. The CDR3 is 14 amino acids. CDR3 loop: CASSSWTGIHEQYF. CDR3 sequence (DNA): TGTGCCAGCAGTTCCTGGACAGGGATCCACGAGCAGTACTTC.

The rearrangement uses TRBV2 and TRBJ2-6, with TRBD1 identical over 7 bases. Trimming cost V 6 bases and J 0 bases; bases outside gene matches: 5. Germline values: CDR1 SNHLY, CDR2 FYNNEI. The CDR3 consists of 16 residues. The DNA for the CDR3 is TGTGCCAGCAGCAGGGGACAGAGCTCTGGGGCCAACGTCCTGACTTTC. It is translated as CASSRGQSSGANVLTF.

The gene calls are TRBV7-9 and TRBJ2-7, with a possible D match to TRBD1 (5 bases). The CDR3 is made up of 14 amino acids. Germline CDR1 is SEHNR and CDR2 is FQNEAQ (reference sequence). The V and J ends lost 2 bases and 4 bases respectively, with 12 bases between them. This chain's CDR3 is CASSLIPTVYEQYF. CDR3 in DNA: TGTGCCAGCAGCTTAATCCCGACAGTTTACGAGCAGTACTTC.

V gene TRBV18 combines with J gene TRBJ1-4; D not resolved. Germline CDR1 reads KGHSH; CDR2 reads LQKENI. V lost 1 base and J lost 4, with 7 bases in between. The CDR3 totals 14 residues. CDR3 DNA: TGTGCCAGCTCACCACGTGCGGATAATGAAAAACTGTTTTTT. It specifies CASSPRADNEKLFF.

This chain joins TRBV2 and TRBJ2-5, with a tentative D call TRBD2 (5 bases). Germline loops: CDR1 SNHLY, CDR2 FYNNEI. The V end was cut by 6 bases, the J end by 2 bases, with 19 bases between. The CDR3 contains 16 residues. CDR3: CASRSNPGLVQETQYF. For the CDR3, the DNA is TGTGCCAGCAGGTCGAACCCGGGGTTGGTTCAAGAGACCCAGTACTTC.

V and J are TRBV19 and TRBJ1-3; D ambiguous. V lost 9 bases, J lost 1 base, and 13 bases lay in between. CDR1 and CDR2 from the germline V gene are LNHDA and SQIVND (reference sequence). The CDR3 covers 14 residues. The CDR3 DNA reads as TGTGCCAGCCAACAGCGGTCGTCTGGAAACACCATATATTTT. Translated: CASQQRSSGNTIYF.

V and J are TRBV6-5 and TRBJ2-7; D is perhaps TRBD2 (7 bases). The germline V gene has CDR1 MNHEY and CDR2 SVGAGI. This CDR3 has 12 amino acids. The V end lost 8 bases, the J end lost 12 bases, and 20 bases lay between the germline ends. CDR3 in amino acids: CASWEGHAEPYF. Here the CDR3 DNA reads TGTGCCAGCTGGGAGGGACACGCGGAACCGTACTTC.

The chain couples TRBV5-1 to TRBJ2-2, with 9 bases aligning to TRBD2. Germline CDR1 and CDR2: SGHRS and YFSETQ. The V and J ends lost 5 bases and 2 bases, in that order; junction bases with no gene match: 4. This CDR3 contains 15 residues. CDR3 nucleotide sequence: TGCGCCAGCAGGCGAGCGGGGGGCAACACCGGGGAGCTGTTTTTT. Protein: CASRRAGGNTGELFF.

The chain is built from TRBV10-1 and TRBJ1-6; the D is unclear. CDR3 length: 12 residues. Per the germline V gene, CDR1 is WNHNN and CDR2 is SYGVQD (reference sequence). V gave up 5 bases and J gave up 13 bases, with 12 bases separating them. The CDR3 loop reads CASSNGKFPLHF. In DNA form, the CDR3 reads TGCGCCAGCAGTAACGGGAAGTTCCCCCTCCACTTT.

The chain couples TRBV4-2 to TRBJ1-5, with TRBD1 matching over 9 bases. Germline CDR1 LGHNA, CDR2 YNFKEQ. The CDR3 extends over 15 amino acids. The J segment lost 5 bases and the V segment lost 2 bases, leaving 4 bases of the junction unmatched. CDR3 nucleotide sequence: TGTGCCAGCAGCCAATCGGACAGGGGAGATCAGCCCCAGCATTTT. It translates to CASSQSDRGDQPQHF.

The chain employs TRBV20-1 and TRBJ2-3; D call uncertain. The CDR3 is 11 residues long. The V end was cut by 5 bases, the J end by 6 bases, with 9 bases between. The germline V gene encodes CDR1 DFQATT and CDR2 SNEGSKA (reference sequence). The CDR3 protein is CSASSRDTQYF. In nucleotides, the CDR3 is TGCAGTGCTTCCTCGCGGGATACGCAGTATTTT.

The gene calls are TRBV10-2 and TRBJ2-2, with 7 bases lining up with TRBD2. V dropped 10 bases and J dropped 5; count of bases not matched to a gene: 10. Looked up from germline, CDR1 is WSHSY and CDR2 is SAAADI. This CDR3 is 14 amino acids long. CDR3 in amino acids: CATRLAGWTGELFF. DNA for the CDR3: TGCGCCACCCGATTAGCGGGTTGGACCGGGGAGCTGTTTTTT.

CDR3: CAGGTGTKDEQYF. The CDR3 nucleotides read TGTGCGGGGGGGACGGGTACTAAGGACGAGCAGTACTTC. The chain employs TRBV30 and TRBJ2-7; 7 bases match TRBD2. CDR3 size: 13 residues. Germline CDR1 and CDR2: GTSNPN and SVGIG (reference sequence).